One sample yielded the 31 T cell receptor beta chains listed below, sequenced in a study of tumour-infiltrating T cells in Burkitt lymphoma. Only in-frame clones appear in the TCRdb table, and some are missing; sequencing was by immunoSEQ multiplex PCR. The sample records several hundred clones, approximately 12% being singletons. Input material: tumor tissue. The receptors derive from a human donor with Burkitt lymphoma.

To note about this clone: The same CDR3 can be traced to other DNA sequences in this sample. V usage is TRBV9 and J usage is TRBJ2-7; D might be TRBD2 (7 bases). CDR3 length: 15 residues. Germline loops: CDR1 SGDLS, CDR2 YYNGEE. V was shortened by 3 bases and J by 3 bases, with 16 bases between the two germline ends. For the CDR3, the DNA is TGTGCCAGCAGCGAGGGGGGGCTTGGGGTCTACGAGCAGTACTTC. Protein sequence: CASSEGGLGVYEQYF.

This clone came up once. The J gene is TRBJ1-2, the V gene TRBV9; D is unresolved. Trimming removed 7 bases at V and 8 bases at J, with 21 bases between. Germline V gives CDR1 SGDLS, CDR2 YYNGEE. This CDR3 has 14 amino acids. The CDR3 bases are TGTGCCAGCCAAGACGTCGAAACAGCGCAGGGCTACACCTTC. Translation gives CASQDVETAQGYTF. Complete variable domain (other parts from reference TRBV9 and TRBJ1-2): DSGVTQTPKHLITATGQRVTLRCSPRSGDLSVYWYQQSLDQGLQFLIQYYNGEERAKGNILERFSAQQFPDLHSELNLSSLELGDSALYFCASQDVETAQGYTFGSGTRLTVV.

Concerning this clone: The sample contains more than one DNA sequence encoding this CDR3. The CDR3: CASSLLNTDTQYF. The CDR3 DNA follows: TGTGCCAGCAGCCTTTTAAACACAGATACGCAGTATTTT. The gene calls are TRBV7-6 and TRBJ2-3; D not resolved. The CDR3 has 13 residues. The germline V gene has CDR1 SGHVS and CDR2 FNYEAQ. Trimming took 5 bases from V and 2 from J, leaving 8 bases between them.

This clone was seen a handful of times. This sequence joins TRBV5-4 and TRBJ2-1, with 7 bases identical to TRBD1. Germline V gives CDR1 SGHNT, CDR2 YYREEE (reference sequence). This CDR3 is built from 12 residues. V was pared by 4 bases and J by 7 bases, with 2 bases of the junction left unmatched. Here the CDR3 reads CASSGTVNEQFF. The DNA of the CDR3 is TGTGCCAGCAGCGGGACAGTTAATGAGCAGTTCTTC.

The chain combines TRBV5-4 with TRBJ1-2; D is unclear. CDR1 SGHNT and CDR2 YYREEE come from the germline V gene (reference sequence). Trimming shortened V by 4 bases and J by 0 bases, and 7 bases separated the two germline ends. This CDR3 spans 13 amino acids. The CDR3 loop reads CASSGSPNYGYTF. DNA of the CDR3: TGTGCCAGCAGCGGGAGCCCTAACTATGGCTACACCTTC.

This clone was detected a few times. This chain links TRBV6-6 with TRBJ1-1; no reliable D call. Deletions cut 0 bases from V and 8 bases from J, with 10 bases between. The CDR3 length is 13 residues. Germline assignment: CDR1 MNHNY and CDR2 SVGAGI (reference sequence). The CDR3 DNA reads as TGTGCCAGCAGTTACTCCTTGAACCACGAAGCTTTCTTT. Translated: CASSYSLNHEAFF.

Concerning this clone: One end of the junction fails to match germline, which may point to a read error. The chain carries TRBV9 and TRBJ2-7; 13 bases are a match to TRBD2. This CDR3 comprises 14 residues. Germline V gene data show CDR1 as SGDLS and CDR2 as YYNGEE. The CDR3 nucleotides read TGTTCCAGCAGCCCACGGACTAGCGGGAGAGAGCAGTACTTC. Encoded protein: CSSSPRTSGREQYF. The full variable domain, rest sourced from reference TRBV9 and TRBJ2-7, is DSGVTQTPKHLITATGQRVTLRCSPRSGDLSVYWYQQSLDQGLQFLIQYYNGEERAKGNILERFSAQQFPDLHSELNLSSLELGDSALYFCSSSPRTSGREQYFGPGTRLTVT.

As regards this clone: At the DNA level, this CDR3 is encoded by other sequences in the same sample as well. CDR3 bases: TGCGCCAGCAGTCAACGAGGACAGGGGTTTCACTCTTATAATTCACCCCTCCACTTT. Its translation is CASSQRGQGFHSYNSPLHF. This chain connects TRBV23-1 to TRBJ1-6, with 9 bases lining up with TRBD1. TRBV23-1 is given ORF status, its function remaining uncertain. CDR3 length equals 19 residues. Trimming took 2 bases from V and 4 from J; bases not matched to a gene: 12.

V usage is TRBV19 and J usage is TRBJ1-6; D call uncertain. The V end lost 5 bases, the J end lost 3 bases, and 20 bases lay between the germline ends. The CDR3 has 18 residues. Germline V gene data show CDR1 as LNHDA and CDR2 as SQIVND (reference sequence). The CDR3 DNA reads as TGTGCCAGTAGTCCATCCGACCCTCCAAGGAACTATAATTCACCCCTCCACTTT. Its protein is CASSPSDPPRNYNSPLHF.

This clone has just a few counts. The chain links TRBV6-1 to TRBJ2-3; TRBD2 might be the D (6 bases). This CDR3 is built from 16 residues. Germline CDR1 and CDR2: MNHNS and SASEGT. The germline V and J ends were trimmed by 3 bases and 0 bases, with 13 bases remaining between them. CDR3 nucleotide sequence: TGTGCCAGCAGTGAGAATGCGGGGACCAGCACAGATACGCAGTATTTT. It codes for CASSENAGTSTDTQYF.

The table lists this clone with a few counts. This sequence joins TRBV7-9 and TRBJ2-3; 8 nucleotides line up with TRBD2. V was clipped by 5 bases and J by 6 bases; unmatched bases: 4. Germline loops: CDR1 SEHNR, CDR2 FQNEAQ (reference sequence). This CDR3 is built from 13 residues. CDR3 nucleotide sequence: TGTGCCAGCAGCACAGCGGGAGCGGATACGCAGTATTTT. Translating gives CASSTAGADTQYF.

The CDR3 is CSVDDRSSGANVLTF. The CDR3 DNA reads TGCAGCGTTGATGACAGATCCTCTGGGGCCAACGTCCTGACTTTC. The genes are TRBV29-1 and TRBJ2-6, with D maybe TRBD1 (5 bases). The CDR3 is 15 amino acids. Germline CDR1 SQVTM, CDR2 ANQGSEA. V lost 3 bases and J lost 0, with 9 bases in between.

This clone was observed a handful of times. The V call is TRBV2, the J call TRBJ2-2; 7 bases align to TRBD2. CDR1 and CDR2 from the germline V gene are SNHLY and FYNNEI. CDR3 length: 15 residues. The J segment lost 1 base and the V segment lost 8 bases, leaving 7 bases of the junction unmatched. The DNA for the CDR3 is TGTGCCAGCGCCTGGGGCGGGGGGAACACCGGGGAGCTGTTTTTT. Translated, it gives CASAWGGGNTGELFF.

CDR3 protein: CASSGGDSSYEQYF. As DNA, the CDR3 is TGTGCCAGCAGCGGGGGGGACAGCTCCTACGAGCAGTACTTC. This chain uses TRBV7-9 with TRBJ2-7; either TRBD1 or TRBD2 may supply D (7 bases each). The CDR3 consists of 14 residues. V was trimmed by 5 bases and J by 0 bases, leaving 11 bases between them. Looked up from germline, CDR1 is SEHNR and CDR2 is FQNEAQ (reference sequence).

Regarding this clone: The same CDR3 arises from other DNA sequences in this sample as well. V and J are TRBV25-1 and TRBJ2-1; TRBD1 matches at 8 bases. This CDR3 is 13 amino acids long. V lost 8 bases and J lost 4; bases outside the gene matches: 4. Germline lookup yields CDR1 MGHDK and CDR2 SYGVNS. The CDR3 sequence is CASLGQAYNEQFF. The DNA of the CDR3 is TGTGCCAGCTTGGGACAGGCATACAATGAGCAGTTCTTC.

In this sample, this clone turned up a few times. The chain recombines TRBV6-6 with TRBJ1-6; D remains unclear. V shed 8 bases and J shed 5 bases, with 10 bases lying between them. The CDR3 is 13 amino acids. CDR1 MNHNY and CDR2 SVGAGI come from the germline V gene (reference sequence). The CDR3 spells CASGLGDNSPLHF. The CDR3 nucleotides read TGTGCCAGCGGACTAGGTGATAATTCACCCCTCCACTTT.

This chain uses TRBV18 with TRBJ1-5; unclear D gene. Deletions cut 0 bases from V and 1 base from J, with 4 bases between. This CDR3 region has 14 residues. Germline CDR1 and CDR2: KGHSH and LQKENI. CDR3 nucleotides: TGTGCCAGCTCACCACCGGGAAGCAATCAGCCCCAGCATTTT. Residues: CASSPPGSNQPQHF.

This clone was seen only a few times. CDR3 sequence: CASSVGPLLEQYF. CDR3 DNA sequence: TGTGCCAGCAGCGTAGGCCCGCTACTAGAGCAGTACTTC. The chain carries TRBV9 and TRBJ2-7, with D hard to call. Per germline, CDR1 SGDLS and CDR2 YYNGEE. The CDR3 is 13 residues long. V was shortened by 0 bases and J by 7 bases, with 11 bases between the two germline ends.

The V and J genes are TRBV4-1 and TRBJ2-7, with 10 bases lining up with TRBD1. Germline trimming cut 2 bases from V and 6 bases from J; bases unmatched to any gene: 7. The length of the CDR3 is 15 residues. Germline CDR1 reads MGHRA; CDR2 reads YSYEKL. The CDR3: CASSQTGTGVTEQYF. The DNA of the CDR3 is TGCGCCAGCAGCCAAACCGGGACAGGGGTAACCGAGCAGTACTTC.

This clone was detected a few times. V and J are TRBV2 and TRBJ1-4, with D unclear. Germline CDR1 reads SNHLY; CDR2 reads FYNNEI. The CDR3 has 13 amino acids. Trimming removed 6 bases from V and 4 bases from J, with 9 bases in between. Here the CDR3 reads CASRMIGNEKLFF. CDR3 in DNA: TGTGCCAGCAGAATGATTGGTAATGAAAAACTGTTTTTT.

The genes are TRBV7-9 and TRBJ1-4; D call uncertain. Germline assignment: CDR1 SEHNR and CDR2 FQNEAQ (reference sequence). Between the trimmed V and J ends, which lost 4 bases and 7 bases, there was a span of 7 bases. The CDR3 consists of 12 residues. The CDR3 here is CASSSEGEKLFF. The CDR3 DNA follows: TGTGCCAGCAGCTCGGAGGGTGAAAAACTGTTTTTT.

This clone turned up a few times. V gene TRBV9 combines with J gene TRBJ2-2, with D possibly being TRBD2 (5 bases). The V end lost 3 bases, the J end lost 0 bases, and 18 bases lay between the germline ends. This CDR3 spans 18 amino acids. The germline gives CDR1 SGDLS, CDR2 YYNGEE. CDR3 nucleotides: TGTGCCAGCAGCGCCAATCAACTAGTGGCGACGAACACCGGGGAGCTGTTTTTT. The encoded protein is CASSANQLVATNTGELFF. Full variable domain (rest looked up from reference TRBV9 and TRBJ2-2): DSGVTQTPKHLITATGQRVTLRCSPRSGDLSVYWYQQSLDQGLQFLIQYYNGEERAKGNILERFSAQQFPDLHSELNLSSLELGDSALYFCASSANQLVATNTGELFFGEGSRLTVL.

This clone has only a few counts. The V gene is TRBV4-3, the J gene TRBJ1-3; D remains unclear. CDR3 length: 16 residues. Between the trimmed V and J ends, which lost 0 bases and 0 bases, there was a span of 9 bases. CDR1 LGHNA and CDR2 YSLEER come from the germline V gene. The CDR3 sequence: CASSQDRSLSGNTIYF. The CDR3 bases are TGCGCCAGCAGCCAAGATCGGTCACTCTCTGGAAACACCATATATTTT.

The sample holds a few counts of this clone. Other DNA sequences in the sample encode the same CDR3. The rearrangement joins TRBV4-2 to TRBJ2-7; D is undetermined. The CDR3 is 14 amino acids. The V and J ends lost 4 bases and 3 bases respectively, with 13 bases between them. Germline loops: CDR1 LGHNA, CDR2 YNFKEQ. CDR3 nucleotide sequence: TGTGCCAGCAGCCTACGGACCGCAGACTACGAGCAGTACTTC. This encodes CASSLRTADYEQYF.

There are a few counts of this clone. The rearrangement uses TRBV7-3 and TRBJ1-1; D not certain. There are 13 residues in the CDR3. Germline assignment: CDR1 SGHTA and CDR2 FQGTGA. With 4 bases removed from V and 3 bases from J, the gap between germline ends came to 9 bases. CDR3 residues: CASSWAWDTEAFF. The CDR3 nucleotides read TGTGCCAGCAGCTGGGCATGGGACACTGAAGCTTTCTTT.

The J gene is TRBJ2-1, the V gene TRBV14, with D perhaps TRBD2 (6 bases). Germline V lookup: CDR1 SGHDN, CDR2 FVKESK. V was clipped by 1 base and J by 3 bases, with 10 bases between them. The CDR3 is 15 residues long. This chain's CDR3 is CASSQAGVNYNEQFF. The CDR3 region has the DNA TGTGCCAGCAGCCAAGCGGGGGTGAACTACAATGAGCAGTTCTTC.

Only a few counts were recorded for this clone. The CDR3 DNA is TGTGCCAGCAGCTTTCAGGGGAGCACTGAAGCTTTCTTT. This encodes CASSFQGSTEAFF. The rearrangement uses TRBV5-6 and TRBJ1-1, with a weak D call TRBD1 (6 bases). V dropped 2 bases and J dropped 4 bases, with 9 bases sitting between them. Germline loops: CDR1 SGHDT, CDR2 YYEEEE. This CDR3 is built from 13 residues.

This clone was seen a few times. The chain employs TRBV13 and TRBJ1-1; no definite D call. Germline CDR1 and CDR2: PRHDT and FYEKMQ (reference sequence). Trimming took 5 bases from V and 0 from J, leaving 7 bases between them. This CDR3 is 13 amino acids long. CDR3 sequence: CASSVAMNTEAFF. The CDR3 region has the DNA TGTGCCAGCAGCGTGGCGATGAACACTGAAGCTTTCTTT.

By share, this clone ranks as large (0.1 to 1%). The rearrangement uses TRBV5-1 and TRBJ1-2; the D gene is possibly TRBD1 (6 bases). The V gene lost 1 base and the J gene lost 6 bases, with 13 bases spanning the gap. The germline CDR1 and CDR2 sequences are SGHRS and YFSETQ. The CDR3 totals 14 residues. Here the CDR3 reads CASSLSGANDGYTF. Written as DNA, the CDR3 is TGCGCCAGCAGCTTGTCAGGGGCGAACGATGGCTACACCTTC.

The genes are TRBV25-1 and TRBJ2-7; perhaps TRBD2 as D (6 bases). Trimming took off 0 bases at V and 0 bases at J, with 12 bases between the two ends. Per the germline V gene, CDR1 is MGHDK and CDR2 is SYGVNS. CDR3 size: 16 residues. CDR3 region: CASSEYGGSSSYEQYF. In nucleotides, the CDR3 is TGTGCCAGCAGTGAATACGGGGGAAGCAGCTCCTACGAGCAGTACTTC.

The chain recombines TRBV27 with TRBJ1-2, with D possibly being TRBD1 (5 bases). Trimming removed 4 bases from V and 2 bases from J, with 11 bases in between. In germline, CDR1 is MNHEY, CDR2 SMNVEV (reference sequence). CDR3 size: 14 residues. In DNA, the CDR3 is TGTGCCAGCAGTTGGGGACCCTCCAACTATGGCTACACCTTC. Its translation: CASSWGPSNYGYTF.